The 13 T cell receptor beta chains given below trace back to one sample, sequenced in a study of technical replicates of blood from a few donors. Here immunoSEQ multiplex PCR was the method, and the copy in TCRdb shows in-frame clones only, minus some. The table has almost 70,000 clones, approximately 93% seen once. The specimen sequenced was PBMCs. Receptors originate from a human donor in good health. Some clones in this sample may be carry-over from other donors' samples.

V gene TRBV7-2 combines with J gene TRBJ2-1; D is unclear. CDR3 length equals 15 residues. The germline V gene has CDR1 SGHTA and CDR2 FQGNSA. The V end was cut by 5 bases, the J end by 8 bases, with 19 bases between. The CDR3 sequence: CASSPRLFAQDEQFF. CDR3 bases: TGTGCCAGCAGCCCACGTCTGTTTGCTCAGGATGAGCAGTTCTTC.

V is TRBV6-6 and J is TRBJ1-3, with 8 bases identical to TRBD1. The trim removed 6 bases at V and 0 bases at J, leaving 4 bases unmatched. The CDR3 loop spans 15 amino acids. Germline V gene data show CDR1 as MNHNY and CDR2 as SVGAGI (reference sequence). CDR3 sequence: CASRDRVPSGNTIYF. DNA of the CDR3: TGTGCCAGCAGGGACAGGGTACCCTCTGGAAACACCATATATTTT.

This rearrangement joins TRBV5-1 to TRBJ2-3; D is ambiguous. Deletions cut 0 bases from V and 4 bases from J, with 9 bases between. Germline V gives CDR1 SGHRS, CDR2 YFSETQ. This CDR3 is built from 14 residues. CDR3 nucleotides: TGCGCCAGCAGCTTGGTGGCGGAGCCAGATACGCAGTATTTT. Protein sequence: CASSLVAEPDTQYF. The full variable domain, rest sourced from reference TRBV5-1 and TRBJ2-3, is KAGVTQTPRYLIKTRGQQVTLSCSPISGHRSVSWYQQTPGQGLQFLFEYFSETQRNKGNFPGRFSGRQFSNSRSEMNVSTLELGDSALYLCASSLVAEPDTQYFGPGTRLTVL.

This chain joins TRBV5-5 and TRBJ2-5; 8 nucleotides align to TRBD2. The V and J ends lost 6 bases and 2 bases, in that order; junction bases with no gene match: 15. The CDR3 covers 17 residues. Germline loops: CDR1 SGHKS, CDR2 YYEKEE (reference sequence). The CDR3 is CASTQGLGRGDQETQYF. CDR3 DNA: TGTGCCAGCACCCAGGGACTGGGGCGGGGGGATCAAGAGACCCAGTACTTC.

The rearrangement uses TRBV7-2 and TRBJ2-7, with 7 bases that match TRBD2. Trimming at V came to 4 bases and at J to 7 bases, leaving 13 bases not matched to a gene. This CDR3 contains 15 residues. Germline V lookup: CDR1 SGHTA, CDR2 FQGNSA. The CDR3 nucleotides are TGTGCCAGCAGCTCAACCCGAGCACTAGCGTGGGAGCAGTACTTC. This codes for CASSSTRALAWEQYF.

The chain is built from TRBV19 and TRBJ2-3; 8 bases agree with TRBD2. This CDR3 contains 16 residues. Trimming cost V 9 bases and J 2 bases; bases outside gene matches: 13. Looked up from germline, CDR1 is LNHDA and CDR2 is SQIVND (reference sequence). The CDR3 DNA reads TGTGCCAGCCATCATTCTTACGGGGGGGACACAGATACGCAGTATTTT. Translated: CASHHSYGGDTDTQYF.

This clone appeared a single time. The chain couples TRBV12-5 to TRBJ1-1, with 9 positions matching TRBD1. J lost 0 bases, V lost 5 bases, and 4 bases had no gene match. The CDR3 has 15 amino acids. CDR1 LGHNT and CDR2 FRNRAP come from the germline V gene. The CDR3 region is CASGPGQGMNTEAFF. DNA of the CDR3: TGTGCTAGTGGTCCGGGACAGGGCATGAACACTGAAGCTTTCTTT.

The chain carries TRBV14 and TRBJ1-1; TRBD1 is a possible D gene (6 bases). The V gene's germline CDR1 is SGHDN and CDR2 FVKESK. V dropped 6 bases and J dropped 1 base, with 9 bases sitting between them. CDR3 length: 13 amino acids. This CDR3 is CASSSQGNTEAFF. The CDR3 DNA is TGTGCCAGCAGTTCACAGGGGAACACTGAAGCTTTCTTT.

In DNA, the CDR3 is TGTGCCAGCAGCTTCCTAATAGAAGCGGGAGTTAATGAGCAGTTCTTC. Its protein product is CASSFLIEAGVNEQFF. This chain connects TRBV7-8 to TRBJ2-1; 8 bases map to TRBD2. The germline gives CDR1 SGHVS, CDR2 FQNEAQ. The CDR3 has 16 amino acids. The V gene end was trimmed by 3 bases and the J gene end by 7 bases; junction bases not matched to a gene: 11.

The V gene is TRBV6-1, the J gene TRBJ2-3, with 8 bases fitting TRBD2. V dropped 8 bases and J dropped 5; count of bases not matched to a gene: 9. The CDR3 runs to 14 residues. Germline V gives CDR1 MNHNS, CDR2 SASEGT. As DNA, the CDR3 is TGTGCCAGCTGTTCCGGCGGGAGGAGAGATACGCAGTATTTT. It is translated as CASCSGGRRDTQYF.

V and J are TRBV19 and TRBJ1-3; D remains unclear. Germline-derived CDR1 and CDR2 are LNHDA and SQIVND (reference sequence). Trimming left V 3 bases short and J 3 bases short, with 3 bases between. CDR3 length: 12 residues. The CDR3 protein is CASSISGNTIYF. CDR3 DNA sequence: TGTGCCAGTAGTATCAGTGGAAACACCATATATTTT. Combining the CDR3 with reference TRBV19 and TRBJ1-3 gives the whole variable domain DGGITQSPKYLFRKEGQNVTLSCEQNLNHDAMYWYRQDPGQGLRLIYYSQIVNDFQKGDIAEGYSVSREKKESFPLTVTSAQKNPTAFYLCASSISGNTIYFGEGSWLTVV.

The genes are TRBV7-2 and TRBJ2-7, with D unclear. The CDR3 contains 13 residues. Germline V CDR1 and CDR2: SGHTA, FQGNSA. Trimming cost V 5 bases and J 3 bases, with 11 bases left between them. DNA for the CDR3: TGTGCCAGCAGCGGAGCCTTTTACTACGAGCAGTACTTC. This translates into CASSGAFYYEQYF.

The chain carries TRBV14 and TRBJ1-6; D is undetermined. The CDR3 runs to 16 residues. The V gene lost 5 bases and the J gene lost 5 bases, with 16 bases spanning the gap. Germline CDR1 and CDR2: SGHDN and FVKESK. The CDR3 coding sequence is TGTGCCAGCAGCTCGCGCCCCAGAGAGGATAATTCACCCCTCCACTTT. It translates to CASSSRPREDNSPLHF.